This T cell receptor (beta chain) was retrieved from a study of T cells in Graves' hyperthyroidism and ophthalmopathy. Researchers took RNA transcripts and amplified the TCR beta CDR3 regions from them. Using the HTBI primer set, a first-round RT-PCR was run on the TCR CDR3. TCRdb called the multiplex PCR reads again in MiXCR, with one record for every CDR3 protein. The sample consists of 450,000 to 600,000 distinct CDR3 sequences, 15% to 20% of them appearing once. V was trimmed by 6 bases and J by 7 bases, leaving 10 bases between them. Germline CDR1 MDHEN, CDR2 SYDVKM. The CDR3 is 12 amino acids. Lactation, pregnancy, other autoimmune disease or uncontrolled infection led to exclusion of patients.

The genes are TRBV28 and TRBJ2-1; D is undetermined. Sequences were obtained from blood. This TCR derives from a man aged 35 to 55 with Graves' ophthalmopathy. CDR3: CASRLRRNEQFF. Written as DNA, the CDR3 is TGTGCCAGCAGACTTAGGAGAAATGAGCAGTTCTTC. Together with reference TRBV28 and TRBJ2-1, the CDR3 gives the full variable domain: DVKVTQSSRYLVKRTGEKVFLECVQDMDHENMFWYRQDPGLGLRLIYFSYDVKMKEKGDIPEGYSVSREKKERFSLILESASTNQTSMYLCASRLRRNEQFFGPGTRLTVL.